This TCR beta chain was identified in a study of blood T cells in healthy people across ages. Broader study findings: Among T cells, TCR beta diversity per million cells dropped roughly linearly as age rose. Diversity was higher, and naive CD4+ cells more numerous, in long-lived donors than in aged donors. Any changes in expanded clonotypes were possibly confounded, as donor CMV status remained unknown.

Drawn from each donor were 8.5 to 10 milliliters of peripheral blood. The authors ran a second PCR of roughly 7 to 11 cycles using a sample-barcoded 5' primer and a J-beta primer mix. TCRdb reprocessed the 5' RACE reads via MiXCR and lists one record per CDR3 protein. The sample includes around 940,000 distinct CDR3 sequences, roughly 51% of them seen just once. A note on this clonotype: Its target is not known.

Material for sequencing was blood. The receptor's source is a woman aged 55 to 70 in good health.

DNA for the CDR3: TGCAGTGCTCAGAGCGGGAGGGGGGGCACAGATACGCAGTATTTT. This sequence encodes CSAQSGRGGTDTQYF. The rearrangement joins TRBV20-1 to TRBJ2-3; 10 bases align to TRBD2. Germline V gives CDR1 DFQATT, CDR2 SNEGSKA (reference sequence). This CDR3 region has 15 residues. The J segment lost 1 base and the V segment lost 5 bases, leaving 6 bases of the junction unmatched.